This TCR beta chain was documented in a study of blood T cell repertoires in COVID-19. Study as a whole: Nucleic acid was either cDNA or gDNA, and it came from T cells, B-cell-depleted T cells, or PBMCs.

The table came from immunoSEQ multiplex PCR; TCRdb's copy has only in-frame clones and leaves some out. The sample has 150,000 to 200,000 clones, more than 80% seen once. Worth noting for this clone: Without the conserved terminal phenylalanine or tryptophan, this CDR3 likely stems from a read error. It is unclear where the CDR3 begins or ends on the DNA, so no DNA is shown, and the CDR3 is as TCRdb lists it.

The CDR3 region is 13 residues in length, termini included. Germline V gives CDR1 SEHNR, CDR2 FQNEAQ (reference sequence). The chain carries TRBV7-9 and TRBJ2-7; the tabulated D call, TRBD1, remains unverified against the DNA. The clonotype comes from a woman aged 80 or over with COVID-19, enrolled during active disease. Sequencing was carried out using peripheral blood. The CDR3 region is CASSRTFRQGSGI.